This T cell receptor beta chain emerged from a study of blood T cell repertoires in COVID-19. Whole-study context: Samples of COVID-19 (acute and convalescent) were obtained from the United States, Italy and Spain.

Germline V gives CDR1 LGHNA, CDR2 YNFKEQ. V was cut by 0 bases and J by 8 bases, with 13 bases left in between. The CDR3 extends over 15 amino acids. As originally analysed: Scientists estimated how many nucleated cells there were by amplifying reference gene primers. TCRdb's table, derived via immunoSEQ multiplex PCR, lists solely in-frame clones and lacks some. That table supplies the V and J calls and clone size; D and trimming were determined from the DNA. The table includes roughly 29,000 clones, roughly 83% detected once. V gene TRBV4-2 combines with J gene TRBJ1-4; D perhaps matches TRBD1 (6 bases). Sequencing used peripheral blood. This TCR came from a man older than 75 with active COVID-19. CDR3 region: CASSQDLQGREKLFF. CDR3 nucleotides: TGTGCCAGCAGCCAAGATTTACAGGGAAGGGAAAAACTGTTTTTT.